This passage covers 14 T cell receptor beta chains from one sample sequenced in a study of T-cell reconstitution after alpha-beta-depleted transplantation in children (dated by TCRdb to the mid-2010s). The library was made by PCR. This sample was sequenced with an Illumina HiSeq 2500. TCR library preparation used molecular barcoding, with unique molecular identifiers applied to normalize quantification of the TCRbeta repertoire. TCRdb reworked the public reads: Q25 trimming with fastp, MiXCR clone assembly, productive beta chains retained. Records with the same CDR3 protein are collapsed into one entry carrying the most frequent genes and DNA. This sample is represented by some 490,000 distinct CDR3 sequences; under 15% of them were singletons. The ten biggest clones cover about 6% of the sample. Sequencing used PBMCs from the stem cell graft donor, obtained from the stem cell graft. These receptors were collected from a human donor who donated a stem cell graft to a child with combined immunodeficiency.

This clonotype was picked up many times. The CDR3 sequence is CSAWGEGYNEQFF. Here the CDR3 DNA reads TGCAGTGCTTGGGGGGAGGGCTACAATGAGCAGTTCTTC. The chain carries TRBV20-1 and TRBJ2-1; TRBD2 matches 7 bases. The CDR3 is 13 amino acids. V lost 5 bases, J lost 3 bases, and 4 bases stayed unmatched. CDR1 and CDR2 (germline): DFQATT, SNEGSKA (reference sequence).

This clonotype was found a few times. The chain is built from TRBV11-1 and TRBJ2-3, with 15 bases matching TRBD2. This CDR3 is 19 amino acids long. The V gene end was trimmed by 5 bases and the J gene end by 5 bases; junction bases not matched to a gene: 14. Germline V gene data show CDR1 as SGHAT and CDR2 as FQDESV (reference sequence). CDR3 sequence reads: CASSGEVRTSGGAIDTQYF. CDR3 nucleotides: TGTGCCAGCAGCGGCGAAGTCAGGACTAGCGGGGGGGCCATAGATACGCAGTATTTT.

The rearrangement joins TRBV5-5 to TRBJ2-5, with D maybe TRBD1 (6 bases). The CDR3 contains 17 residues. Germline V gives CDR1 SGHKS, CDR2 YYEKEE (reference sequence). V was clipped by 4 bases and J by 5 bases, with 24 bases between them. CDR3: CASSVTSQGGQRETQYF. The CDR3 DNA sequence: TGTGCCAGCAGCGTTACCTCACAGGGCGGGCAGCGGGAGACCCAGTACTTC.

The rearrangement links TRBV3-1 to TRBJ2-1; TRBD2 might be the D (5 bases). V gave up 2 bases and J gave up 8 bases, with 7 bases separating them. CDR1 LGHDT and CDR2 YNNKEL come from the germline V gene (reference sequence). The CDR3 length is 12 residues. The CDR3 loop reads CASSQMGDEQFF. The DNA for the CDR3 is TGTGCCAGCAGCCAAATGGGAGATGAGCAGTTCTTC.

Ten or more counts support this clonotype. The J gene is TRBJ2-5, the V gene TRBV3-1; tentative D call: TRBD1 (6 bases). V lost 0 bases and J 1 base, leaving 12 bases between the germline ends. CDR1 and CDR2 from the germline V gene are LGHDT and YNNKEL (reference sequence). The CDR3 consists of 16 residues. The CDR3 reads CASSQDRTVTQETQYF. The CDR3 region has the DNA TGTGCCAGCAGCCAAGACAGGACAGTGACCCAAGAGACCCAGTACTTC.

The gene calls are TRBV9 and TRBJ2-5; D not certain. The V gene's germline CDR1 is SGDLS and CDR2 YYNGEE. The CDR3 has 14 residues. Trimming removed 0 bases at V and 4 bases at J, with 10 bases between. The CDR3 DNA follows: TGTGCCAGCAGCGTAGCTGGGTTGCCAGAGACCCAGTACTTC. Amino acid sequence: CASSVAGLPETQYF.

In its sample, this clonotype was seen many times. The genes are TRBV4-3 and TRBJ1-1, with D unresolved. V lost 3 bases and J 1 base, leaving 6 bases between the germline ends. The CDR3 spans 13 residues. The germline CDR1 and CDR2 sequences are LGHNA and YSLEER. The CDR3: CASSQEENTEAFF. CDR3 in DNA: TGCGCCAGCAGCCAGGAGGAGAACACTGAAGCTTTCTTT.

The chain carries TRBV30 and TRBJ2-7; TRBD2 matches 10 bases. Germline V gene lookup returns CDR1 GTSNPN and CDR2 SVGIG (reference sequence). This CDR3 has 14 amino acids. V dropped 0 bases and J dropped 3; count of bases not matched to a gene: 2. CDR3 loop: CAWSVLAGDYEQYF. CDR3 sequence (DNA): TGTGCCTGGAGTGTCCTAGCGGGAGACTACGAGCAGTACTTC.

The chain employs TRBV7-6 and TRBJ2-3; D remains unclear. Germline CDR1 and CDR2: SGHVS and FNYEAQ. This CDR3 spans 18 amino acids. The V end was cut by 1 base, the J end by 2 bases, with 19 bases between. CDR3 bases: TGTGCCAGCAGCTTAGTGATGTCAGGCCGAAAGCCCACAGATACGCAGTATTTT. Protein product: CASSLVMSGRKPTDTQYF. Full variable domain (rest looked up from reference TRBV7-6 and TRBJ2-3): GAGVSQSPRYKVTKRGQDVALRCDPISGHVSLYWYRQALGQGPEFLTYFNYEAQQDKSGLPNDRFSAERPEGSISTLTIQRTEQRDSAMYRCASSLVMSGRKPTDTQYFGPGTRLTVL.

The J gene is TRBJ1-2, the V gene TRBV3-1; 7 bases agree with TRBD1. CDR1 is LGHDT and CDR2 is YNNKEL in the germline V gene (reference sequence). The CDR3 spans 15 residues. Trimming removed 0 bases from V and 4 bases from J; junction bases left unmatched: 5. The CDR3 protein is CASSQDGGQTYGYTF. CDR3 coding DNA: TGTGCCAGCAGCCAAGATGGGGGACAGACCTATGGCTACACCTTC.

The chain links TRBV25-1 to TRBJ1-2; no clear D gene. The CDR3 runs 13 residues. The V and J ends lost 7 bases and 0 bases respectively, with 9 bases between them. Germline lookup yields CDR1 MGHDK and CDR2 SYGVNS. The CDR3 DNA sequence: TGTGCCAGCACAACAGCTACTAACTATGGCTACACCTTC. It codes for CASTTATNYGYTF.

V usage is TRBV11-1 and J usage is TRBJ2-1; 11 bases match TRBD2. V trimming: 0 bases; J trimming: 0 bases; junction bases outside the gene matches: 7. The CDR3 extends over 19 amino acids. Germline V lookup: CDR1 SGHAT, CDR2 FQDESV (reference sequence). The CDR3 here is CASSLATSGALSSYNEQFF. CDR3 in DNA: TGTGCCAGCAGCTTAGCGACTAGCGGGGCGTTAAGCTCCTACAATGAGCAGTTCTTC.

Remarks on this clonotype: This sequence may be a read error, since a much larger clone differs from it by one base. The chain couples TRBV27 to TRBJ2-1; TRBD2 agrees at 8 bases. The length of the CDR3 is 15 residues. Germline V gene sequence: CDR1 MNHEY, CDR2 SMNVEV (reference sequence). V trimming: 2 bases; J trimming: 4 bases; junction bases outside the gene matches: 4. The DNA of the CDR3 is TGTGCCAGCAGTTTAAGAGGCGGGGGGTACAATGAGCAGTTCTTC. As protein: CASSLRGGGYNEQFF.

The V and J genes are TRBV29-1 and TRBJ1-5; D is undetermined. The CDR3 is 14 amino acids. Per germline, CDR1 SQVTM and CDR2 ANQGSEA. V was trimmed by 7 bases and J by 3 bases, leaving 16 bases between them. This CDR3 reads CSAPNPEPNQPQHF. The DNA for the CDR3 is TGCAGCGCCCCTAACCCAGAACCCAATCAGCCCCAGCATTTT.